This TCR beta chain came from a study of graft-versus-host responses after intestinal transplantation. Study overall: Each recipient received a multivisceral, liver-intestinal, or isolated intestinal graft. Every one of the recipients received anti-thymocyte globulin induction and afterwards took tacrolimus and steroids for about 3 years. Study-wide points: Analysis identified GvH clones in recipient marrow, with some appearing first in ileum or blood.

A note on this clone: Its antigen is still unknown.

The data were produced by immunoSEQ multiplex PCR, yet TCRdb's version contains in-frame clones alone and is incomplete. The sample has approximately 85,000 clones; about 91% are singletons. This specimen consisted of unstimulated CD8+ T cells sorted from spleen or lymph node cells, obtained before transplant. The TCR originated in a human donor who was the organ donor for an intestinal transplant.

This CDR3 is CASARDLESYEQYF. The CDR3 DNA follows: TGTGCCAGCGCCCGGGATCTGGAGTCCTACGAGCAGTACTTC. V is TRBV6-5 and J is TRBJ2-7, with D maybe TRBD2 (5 bases). The CDR3 spans 14 residues. Trimming left V 8 bases short and J 1 base short, with 15 bases between. The germline V gene has CDR1 MNHEY and CDR2 SVGAGI.